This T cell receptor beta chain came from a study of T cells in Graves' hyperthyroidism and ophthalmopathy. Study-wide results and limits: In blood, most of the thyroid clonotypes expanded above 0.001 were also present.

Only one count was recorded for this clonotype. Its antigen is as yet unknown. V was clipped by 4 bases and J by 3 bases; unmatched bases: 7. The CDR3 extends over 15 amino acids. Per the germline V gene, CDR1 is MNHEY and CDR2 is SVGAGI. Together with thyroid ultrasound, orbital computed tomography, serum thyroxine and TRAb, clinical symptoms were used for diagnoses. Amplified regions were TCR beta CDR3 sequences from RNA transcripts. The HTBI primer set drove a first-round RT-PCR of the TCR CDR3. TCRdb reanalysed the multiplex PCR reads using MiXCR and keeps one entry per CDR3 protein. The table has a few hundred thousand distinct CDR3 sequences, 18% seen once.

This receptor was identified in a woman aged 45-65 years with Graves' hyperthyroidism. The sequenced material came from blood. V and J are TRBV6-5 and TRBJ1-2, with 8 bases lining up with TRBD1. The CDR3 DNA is TGTGCCAGCAGTTTATCCCGGACAGGGTACTATGGCTACACCTTC. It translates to CASSLSRTGYYGYTF.